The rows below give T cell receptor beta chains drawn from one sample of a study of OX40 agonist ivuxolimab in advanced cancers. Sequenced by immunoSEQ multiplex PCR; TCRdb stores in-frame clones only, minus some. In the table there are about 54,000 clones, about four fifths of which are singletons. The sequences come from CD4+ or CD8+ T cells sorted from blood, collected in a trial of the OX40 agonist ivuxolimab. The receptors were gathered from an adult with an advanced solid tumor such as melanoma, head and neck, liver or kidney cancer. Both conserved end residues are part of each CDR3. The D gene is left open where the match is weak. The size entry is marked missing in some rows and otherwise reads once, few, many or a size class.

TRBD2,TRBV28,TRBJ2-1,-,TGTGCCAGCAGTCCGAGACTAGCGCCGCAAAATGAGCAGTTCTTC,CASSPRLAPQNEQFF
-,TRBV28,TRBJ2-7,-,TGTGCCAGTGGGTCCATCAGTGGAAAGTACGAGCAGTACTTC,CASGSISGKYEQYF
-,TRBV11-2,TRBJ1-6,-,TGTGCCAGCAGCTCCCTGAGGGGGGGAGTCAATTCACCCCTCCACTTT,CASSSLRGGVNSPLHF
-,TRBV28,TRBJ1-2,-,TGTGCCAGCAGTTTATTTTGGCCATCCGACGGCTACACCTTC,CASSLFWPSDGYTF
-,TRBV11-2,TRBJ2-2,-,TGTGCCAGCAGCCGCGTTCGAGGGAAGAACACCGGGGAGCTGTTTTTT,CASSRVRGKNTGELFF
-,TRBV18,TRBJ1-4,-,TGTGCCAGCTCACTCGGGCCAACTAATGAAAAACTGTTTTTT,CASSLGPTNEKLFF
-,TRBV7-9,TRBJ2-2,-,TGTGCCAGCAGCTCAAACTTAGTCACCGGGGAGCTGTTTTTT,CASSSNLVTGELFF
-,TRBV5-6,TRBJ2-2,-,TGTGCCAGCAAAACGAACACCGGGGAGCTGTTTTTT,CASKTNTGELFF
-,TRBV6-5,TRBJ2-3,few,TGTGCCAGCAGTTACTCGACCGAGAGGAGTCGTACGCAGTATTTT,CASSYSTERSRTQYF
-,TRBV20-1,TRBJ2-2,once,TGCAGTGCTAGGGGACAAAAAGGGTTGTTTTTT,CSARGQKGLFF
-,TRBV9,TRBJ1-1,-,TGTGCCAGCAGCGTAGCCCCCCGGCGGGAAGCTTTCTTT,CASSVAPRREAFF
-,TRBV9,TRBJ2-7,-,TGTGCCAGCAGCGCAAGGGGCAGCAACGAGCAGTACTTC,CASSARGSNEQYF
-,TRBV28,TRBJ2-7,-,TGTGCCAGCAGTTCAACAGGGTCAACCTACGAGCAGTACTTC,CASSSTGSTYEQYF
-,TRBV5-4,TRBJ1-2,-,TGTGCCAGCAGAGGGGGGGGCGGTAACTATGGCTACACCTTC,CASRGGGGNYGYTF
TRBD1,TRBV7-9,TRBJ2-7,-,TGTGCCAGCAGCTTCGGCGGGACAGGGACCTACGAGCAGTACTTC,CASSFGGTGTYEQYF
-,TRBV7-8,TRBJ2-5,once,TGTGCCAGCAGCCCCCGACGCACCCAAGAGACCCAGTACTTC,CASSPRRTQETQYF
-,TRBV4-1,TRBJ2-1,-,TGCGCCAGCAGCCCCACAGGGAATGAGCAGTTCTTC,CASSPTGNEQFF
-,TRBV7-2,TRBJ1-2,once,TGTGCCAGCAGCTTAGGTTTCTATGGCTACACCTTC,CASSLGFYGYTF
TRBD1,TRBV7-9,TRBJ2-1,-,TGTGCCAGCAGCTTCAGAGGGGACAGGGTATACAATGAGCAGTTCTTC,CASSFRGDRVYNEQFF
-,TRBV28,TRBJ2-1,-,TGTGCCAGCAGTCCCATGAGGACTATTCCAAATGAGCAGTTCTTC,CASSPMRTIPNEQFF
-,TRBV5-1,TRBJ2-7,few,TGCGCCAGCAGCCCCTGGGGTAGGGGGTCCTACGAGCAGTACTTC,CASSPWGRGSYEQYF
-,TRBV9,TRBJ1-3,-,TGTGCCAGCAGCGCCTCTGGAAACACCATATATTTT,CASSASGNTIYF
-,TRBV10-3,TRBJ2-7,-,TGTGCCATCAGTGAGCAGGTTTCCTACGAGCAGTACTTC,CAISEQVSYEQYF
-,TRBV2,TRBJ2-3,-,TGTGCCAGCAGTCCCGCCGTCAGGGTAGATACGCAGTATTTT,CASSPAVRVDTQYF
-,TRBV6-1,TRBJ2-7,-,TGTGCCAGCAGTCCCCGGGGTTCCTACGAGCAGTACTTC,CASSPRGSYEQYF
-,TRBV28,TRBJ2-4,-,TGTGCCAGCAGCTACTCTCCCCCGGGGAGTCTAGCCAAAAACATTCAGTACTTC,CASSYSPPGSLAKNIQYF
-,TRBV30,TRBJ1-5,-,TGTGCCTGGAGTGGTCGGGGGCTAGAGAATCAGCCCCAGCATTTT,CAWSGRGLENQPQHF
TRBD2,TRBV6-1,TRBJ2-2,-,TGTGCCAGCGCCTCGGGGGGGGACACCGGGGAGCTGTTTTTT,CASASGGDTGELFF
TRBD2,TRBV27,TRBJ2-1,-,TGTGCCACCCGGGGGCTAGCGGGAATTTCCTACAATGAGCAGTTCTTC,CATRGLAGISYNEQFF
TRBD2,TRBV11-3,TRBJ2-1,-,TGTGCCAGCAGCTTGCTAGCGGGGTCGTTTGAGCAGTTCTTC,CASSLLAGSFEQFF
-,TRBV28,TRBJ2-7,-,TGTGCCAGCAGTACCACCGGAAGGACAGGGAGGGACGACGAGCAGTACTTC,CASSTTGRTGRDDEQYF
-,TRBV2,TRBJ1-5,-,TGTGCCAGCATTCAACCCCCCACTCAGCCCCAGCATTTT,CASIQPPTQPQHF
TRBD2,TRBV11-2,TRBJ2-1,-,TGTGCCAGCAGCTCCCTTACTAGCGGGAGAGGGGGGTCCTACAATGAGCAGTTCTTC,CASSSLTSGRGGSYNEQFF
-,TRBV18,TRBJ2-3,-,TGTGCCAGCTCACCACTCCCCCCAGGCCCCACAGATACGCAGTATTTT,CASSPLPPGPTDTQYF
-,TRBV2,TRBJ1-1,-,TGTGCCAGCAGCTGGGACAAAAGAGAAGCTTTCTTT,CASSWDKREAFF
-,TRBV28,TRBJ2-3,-,TGTGCCAGCAGTTCCGGATGGGATACGCAGTATTTT,CASSSGWDTQYF
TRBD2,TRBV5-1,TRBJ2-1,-,TGCGCCAGCAGCACCCGGACTAGCGGGGCCTTCAATGAGCAGTTCTTC,CASSTRTSGAFNEQFF
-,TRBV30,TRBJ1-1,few,TGTGCCTGGACCCTGAACACTGAAGCTTTCTTT,CAWTLNTEAFF
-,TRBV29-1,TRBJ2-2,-,TGCAGCGTTGAAGATCGAGGGTTCGACCCCGGGGAGCTGTTTTTT,CSVEDRGFDPGELFF
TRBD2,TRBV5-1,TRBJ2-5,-,TGCGCCAGCAGCCCAGGCCGGACTAGCGGGAGCCAAGAGACCCAGTACTTC,CASSPGRTSGSQETQYF
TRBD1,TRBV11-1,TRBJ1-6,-,TGTGCCAGCAGCTCGTGGACAGGGATGAATTCACCCCTCCACTTT,CASSSWTGMNSPLHF
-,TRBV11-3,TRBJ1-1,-,TGTGCCAGCAGCCGTACTAACCGGGACACTCGTGCTTTCTTT,CASSRTNRDTRAFF
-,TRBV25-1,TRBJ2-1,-,TGTGCCAGCAGTGTAAGTATCGATAATGAGCAGTTCTTC,CASSVSIDNEQFF
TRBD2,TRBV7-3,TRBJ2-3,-,TGTGCCAGCAGCTTCACTAGCGGACCCACAGATACGCAGTATTTT,CASSFTSGPTDTQYF
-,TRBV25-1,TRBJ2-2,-,TGTGCCAGCAGTCGACAGGGAGGCGGCACCGGGGAGCTGTTTTTT,CASSRQGGGTGELFF
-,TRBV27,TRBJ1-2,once,TGTGCCAGCCGGCGGGCGGGGTGGAACGATGGCTACACCTTC,CASRRAGWNDGYTF
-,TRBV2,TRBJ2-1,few,TGTGCCAGCAGTCGAGGCCCGGTGTCCTACAATGAGCAGTTCTTC,CASSRGPVSYNEQFF
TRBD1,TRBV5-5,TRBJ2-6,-,TGTGCCAGCAGCTTGGGGGACAGAGGTTACTCTGGGGCCAACGTCCTGACTTTC,CASSLGDRGYSGANVLTF
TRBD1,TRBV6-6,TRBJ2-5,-,TGTGCCAGCAGTTACTCGATGGGACAGGGAGAGACCCAGTACTTC,CASSYSMGQGETQYF
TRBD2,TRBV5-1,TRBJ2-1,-,TGCGCCAGCAGCTTGGTAGCGCTAGCGGGAGGGTCCCCCTACAATGAGCAGTTCTTC,CASSLVALAGGSPYNEQFF
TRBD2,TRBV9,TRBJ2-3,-,TGTGCCAGCAGCGTAGGACTAGCGGGAGGAACCCTTTCTGGTGCAGATACGCAGTATTTT,CASSVGLAGGTLSGADTQYF
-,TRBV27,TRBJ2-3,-,TGTGCCAGCAGTTTAAAGGGTTTTTCGAGAGCGGATTTGACAGATACGCAGTATTTT,CASSLKGFSRADLTDTQYF
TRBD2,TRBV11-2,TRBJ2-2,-,TGTGCCAGCCATGGCGGGAGGGCCCTCACCGGGGAGCTGTTTTTT,CASHGGRALTGELFF
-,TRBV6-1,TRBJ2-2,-,TGTGCCAGCACCTCAGGGACCGGGGAGCTGTTTTTT,CASTSGTGELFF
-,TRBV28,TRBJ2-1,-,TGTGCCAGCAGAAACAGGGAATTAGGGTACAATGAGCAGTTCTTC,CASRNRELGYNEQFF
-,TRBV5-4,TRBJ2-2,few,TGTGCCAGCAGCTTAATATCCGGAGACACCGGGGAGCTGTTTTTT,CASSLISGDTGELFF
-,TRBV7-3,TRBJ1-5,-,TGTGCCAGCAGCTTATCGGCAGGCAATCAGCCCCAGCATTTT,CASSLSAGNQPQHF
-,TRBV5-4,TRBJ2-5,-,TGTGCCAGCAGCATGGATAACGCCAGGTCTACAGTGCAGTACTTC,CASSMDNARSTVQYF